The T cell receptor (beta chain) under discussion was sequenced for a study of cytomegalovirus exposure and HLA in healthy donors. In the study overall: The 90 to 150 validation repertoires used a platform that matched the one used for the 666 first-cohort repertoires, as a later analysis reported.

Overall study findings and caveats: The finding came from a later analysis; first-cohort TCR clusters tended to co-occur in the roughly 110 validation repertoires.

Produced via immunoSEQ multiplex PCR; TCRdb's table is partial and in-frame only. Of about 330,000 clones listed, roughly nine tenths are singletons. About this clone itself: Its antigen is as yet unknown.

This CDR3 is 16 amino acids long. The V gene's germline CDR1 is MDHEN and CDR2 SYDVKM. J lost 2 bases, V lost 4 bases, and 7 bases had no gene match. The clonotype comes from a young woman in good health and CMV-seropositive. The rearrangement joins TRBV28 to TRBJ2-7; 11 bases fit TRBD2. Source material: PBMCs. The CDR3 loop is CASSSLSGGAAYEQYF. DNA for the CDR3: TGTGCCAGCAGTTCCCTTAGCGGGGGGGCTGCCTACGAGCAGTACTTC.